This paragraph reports one TCR beta chain. The sample comes from a study of control samples from healthy donors and cancer patients. The ends were cut back, 6 bases at V and 1 base at J, with 18 bases in the middle. The germline V gene encodes CDR1 MDHEN and CDR2 SYDVKM. The CDR3 contains 16 residues. Sequencing was performed with immunoSEQ multiplex PCR; in TCRdb, only in-frame clones are kept and a portion is missing. The data hold tens of thousands of clones, with roughly 87% observed a single time. The receptor's source is a man between 60 and 75 years old with colorectal cancer. The specimen was PBMCs. The chain links TRBV28 to TRBJ1-2; tentatively, D is TRBD1 (6 bases). The CDR3 reads CASSPFPGAINYGYTF. The CDR3 coding sequence is TGTGCCAGCAGCCCCTTCCCGGGGGCGATTAACTATGGCTACACCTTC.